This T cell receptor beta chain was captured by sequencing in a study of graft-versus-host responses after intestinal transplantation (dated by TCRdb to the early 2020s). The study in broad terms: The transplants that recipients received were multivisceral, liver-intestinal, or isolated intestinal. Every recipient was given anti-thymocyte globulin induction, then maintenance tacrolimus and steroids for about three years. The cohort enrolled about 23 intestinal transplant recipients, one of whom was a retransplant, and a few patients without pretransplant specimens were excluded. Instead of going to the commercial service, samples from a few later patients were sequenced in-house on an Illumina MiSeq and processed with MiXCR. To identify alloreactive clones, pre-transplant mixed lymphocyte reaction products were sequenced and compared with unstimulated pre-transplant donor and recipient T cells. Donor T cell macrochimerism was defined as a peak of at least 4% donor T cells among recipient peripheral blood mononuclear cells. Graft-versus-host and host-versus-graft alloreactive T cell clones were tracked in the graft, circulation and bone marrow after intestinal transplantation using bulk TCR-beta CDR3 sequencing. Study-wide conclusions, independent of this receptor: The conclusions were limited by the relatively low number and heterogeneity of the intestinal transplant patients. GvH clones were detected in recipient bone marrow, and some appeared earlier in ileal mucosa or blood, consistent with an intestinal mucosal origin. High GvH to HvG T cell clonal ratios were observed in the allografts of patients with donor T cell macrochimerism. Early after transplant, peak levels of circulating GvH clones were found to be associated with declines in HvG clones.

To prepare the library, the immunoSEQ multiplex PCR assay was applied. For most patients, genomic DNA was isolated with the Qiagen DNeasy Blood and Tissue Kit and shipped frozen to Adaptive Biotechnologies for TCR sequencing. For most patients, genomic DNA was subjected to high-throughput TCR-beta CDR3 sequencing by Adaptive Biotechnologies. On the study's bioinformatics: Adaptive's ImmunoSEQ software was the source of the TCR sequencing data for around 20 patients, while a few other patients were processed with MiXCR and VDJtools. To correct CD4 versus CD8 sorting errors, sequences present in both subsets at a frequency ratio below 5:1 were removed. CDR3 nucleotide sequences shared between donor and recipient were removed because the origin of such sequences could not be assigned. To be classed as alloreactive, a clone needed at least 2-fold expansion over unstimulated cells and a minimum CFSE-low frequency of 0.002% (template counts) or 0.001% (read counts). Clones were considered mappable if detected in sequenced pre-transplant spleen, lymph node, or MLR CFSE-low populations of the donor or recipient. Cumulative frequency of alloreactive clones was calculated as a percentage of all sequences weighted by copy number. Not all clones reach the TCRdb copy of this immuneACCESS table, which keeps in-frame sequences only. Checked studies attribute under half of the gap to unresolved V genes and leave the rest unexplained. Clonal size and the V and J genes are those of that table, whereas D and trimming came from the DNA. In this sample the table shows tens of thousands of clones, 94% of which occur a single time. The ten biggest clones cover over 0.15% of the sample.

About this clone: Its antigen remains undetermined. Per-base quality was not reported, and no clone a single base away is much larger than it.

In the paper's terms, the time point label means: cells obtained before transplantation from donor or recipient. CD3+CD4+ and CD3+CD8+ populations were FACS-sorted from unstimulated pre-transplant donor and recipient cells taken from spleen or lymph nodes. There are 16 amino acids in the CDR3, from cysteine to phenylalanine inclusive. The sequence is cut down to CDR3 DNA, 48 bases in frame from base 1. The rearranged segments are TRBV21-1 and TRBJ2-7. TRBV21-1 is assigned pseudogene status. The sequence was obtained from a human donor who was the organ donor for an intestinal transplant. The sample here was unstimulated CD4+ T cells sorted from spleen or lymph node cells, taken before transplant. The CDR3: CASSKRPKKGSYEQYF. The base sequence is TGTGCCAGCAGCAAAAGACCGAAGAAGGGATCCTACGAGCAGTACTTC.